This entry is about one T cell receptor beta chain. Its antigen is still unknown. Per-nucleotide qualities are absent, and no much larger clonotype sits a single base away. This entry is derived from a study of OX40 agonist ivuxolimab in advanced cancers. Looking at the study overall: Ivuxolimab, which targeted the costimulatory receptor OX40 (CD134), was an agonistic, fully human IgG2 monoclonal antibody. Three dose-escalation patients achieved partial responses, one with hepatocellular carcinoma and two with cutaneous melanoma. Of the approximately 50 dose-escalation patients, hepatocellular carcinoma was present in approximately 20, melanoma in approximately 15, renal cell carcinoma in 9 and head and neck cancer in 9. Peripheral TCRbeta sequencing aimed to test whether ivuxolimab altered TCR sequence diversity and caused clonal T-cell expansion. The dose-escalation cohort was roughly 87% male with a mean age of about 60 years, ranging from about 23 to 85. Patients were allowed to have had prior anti-PD-1, anti-PD-L1 or anti-CTLA-4 therapy, and about 40% of the dose-escalation patients had been treated with checkpoint inhibitors. Intravenous ivuxolimab was administered to patients every 2 weeks at six dose levels: 0.01, 0.1, 0.3, 1.5, 3 and 10 mg/kg. The paper reports the monotherapy dose-escalation portion (N = 52 patients) of the phase I ivuxolimab trial.

The paper's findings and limits, for the study overall: The antigen specificity of the clonally expanded peripheral T cells was not determined. Low levels of normalized T-cell clonal expansion were also shown by some nonresponding patients. In the 0.1-3.0 mg/kg groups, partial responders were among the patients with the lowest normalized peripheral clonal expansion, particularly in CD8+ T cells. Clonal expansion of both CD4+ and CD8+ blood T cells was observed from baseline to week 6 at doses 0.1 to 3.0 mg/kg. After ivuxolimab, CD8+ T cells had more expanded clones than CD4+ T cells on average.

For sequencing of the TCRbeta CDR3 region, genomic DNA was extracted from the sorted cells. The immunoSEQ Assay was used to sequence the TCRbeta CDR3 regions. This immuneACCESS table, as held by TCRdb, lists in-frame sequences with V and J called but not all clones. Of the missing ones, under half trace to an unresolved V gene in checked studies; the others have no known cause. The sample table lists about 77,000 clones, over 85% of them with a count of one. The ten most abundant clones make up 2.5% of the sample. Patients with a history of autoimmune disease or receiving systemic immunosuppression were excluded from the trial. Peripheral blood for TCR sequencing was drawn from every dose cohort at baseline, at cycle 4 day 1 and at cycle 7 day 1. Samples were obtained from an open-label, multicenter, first-in-human phase I dose-escalation trial of ivuxolimab. Adults with locally advanced or metastatic head and neck squamous cell, hepatocellular, melanoma or renal cell carcinoma were enrolled in the trial. Before TCR sequencing, CD4+ and CD8+ T cells were separately sorted from peripheral blood.

This receptor was identified in an adult with an advanced solid tumor such as melanoma, head and neck, liver or kidney cancer. Source: CD4+ or CD8+ T cells sorted from blood, taken in a trial of the OX40 agonist ivuxolimab.

The DNA sequence reads TGTGCCAGCACCTCTCGGGGGTGGGGGGGCTATGGCTACACCTTC. The encoded protein is CASTSRGWGGYGYTF. The V and J segments used are TRBV6-1 and TRBJ1-2; tentative D gene TRBD1, with 5 bases matching. Trimming takes 7 bases from V and 4 bases from J, and the germline ends sit 19 bases apart. CDR1 is given as MNHNS and CDR2 as SASEGT, both from the germline V gene. The CDR3, from cysteine to phenylalanine, totals 15 residues. The CDR3 DNA has 45 bases and is translated from base 1.